Shown below are 23 T cell receptor beta chains from a single sample sequenced in a study of blood T cell repertoires in COVID-19. Using immunoSEQ multiplex PCR, the repertoire was profiled, and TCRdb retains in-frame clones only, with some absent. The sample holds 100,000 to 120,000 clones, 85% seen once. The sample was peripheral blood. These receptors were obtained from a human donor in a cohort sampled during active COVID-19.

The V call is TRBV28, the J call TRBJ1-3; D unresolved. The germline gives CDR1 MDHEN, CDR2 SYDVKM. The CDR3 has 14 residues. Trimming removed 4 bases at V and 3 bases at J, with 10 bases between. CDR3 coding DNA: TGTGCCAGCAGTTCACAGAAGTTTGGAAACACCATATATTTT. Its protein is CASSSQKFGNTIYF.

CDR3 sequence reads: CASSLDRPVGGEKLFF. CDR3 DNA sequence: TGTGCCAGCAGCTTAGATCGCCCGGTCGGCGGCGAAAAACTGTTTTTT. This chain uses TRBV7-2 with TRBJ1-4, with D hard to call. Germline assignment: CDR1 SGHTA and CDR2 FQGNSA. The CDR3 extends over 16 amino acids. Trimming cost V 1 base and J 8 bases, with 17 bases left between them. Combining the CDR3 with reference TRBV7-2 and TRBJ1-4 gives the whole variable domain GAGVSQSPSNKVTEKGKDVELRCDPISGHTALYWYRQSLGQGLEFLIYFQGNSAPDKSGLPSDRFSAERTGGSVSTLTIQRTQQEDSAVYLCASSLDRPVGGEKLFFGSGTQLSVL.

This clone was found a few times. This rearrangement joins TRBV11-2 to TRBJ1-3; D possibly corresponds to TRBD1 (6 bases). There are 16 residues in the CDR3. Trimming removed 6 bases from V and 1 base from J, with 16 bases in between. Germline V lookup: CDR1 SGHAT, CDR2 FQNNGV. CDR3 DNA: TGTGCCAGCAGTCGAGGACAGTCCTTTTCTGGAAACACCATATATTTT. Translated: CASSRGQSFSGNTIYF.

This chain uses TRBV7-8 with TRBJ2-2; unclear D gene. The CDR3 covers 15 residues. Trimming took 5 bases from V and 0 from J, leaving 10 bases between them. Germline V lookup: CDR1 SGHVS, CDR2 FQNEAQ. CDR3 region: CASSPPGPNTGELFF. The DNA for the CDR3 is TGTGCCAGCAGCCCCCCTGGGCCGAACACCGGGGAGCTGTTTTTT. Full variable domain (outside the CDR3, taken from reference TRBV7-8 and TRBJ2-2): GAGVSQSPRYKVAKRGQDVALRCDPISGHVSLFWYQQALGQGPEFLTYFQNEAQLDKSGLPSDRFFAERPEGSVSTLKIQRTQQEDSAVYLCASSPPGPNTGELFFGEGSRLTVL.

The chain couples TRBV7-9 to TRBJ2-1; 8 bases map to TRBD2. Germline CDR1 SEHNR, CDR2 FQNEAQ (reference sequence). The V segment lost 6 bases and the J segment 6 bases; nucleotides outside the gene matches: 13. The length of the CDR3 is 16 residues. The CDR3: CASRHDGLAYLNEQFF. The CDR3 nucleotides are TGTGCCAGCAGACATGATGGACTAGCCTACCTCAATGAGCAGTTCTTC.

In its sample, this clone was seen a few times. The chain carries TRBV27 and TRBJ1-5; a weak D match, TRBD1 (6 bases). V was trimmed by 5 bases and J by 0 bases, leaving 17 bases between them. The CDR3 sequence is 17 residues long. The germline V gene has CDR1 MNHEY and CDR2 SMNVEV (reference sequence). CDR3 nucleotides: TGTGCCAGCAGTCTCACAGGGCCAGCGGTTAGCAATCAGCCCCAGCATTTT. This codes for CASSLTGPAVSNQPQHF.

The chain uses TRBV2 and TRBJ1-5; 7 bases are a match to TRBD1. The CDR3 consists of 15 residues. CDR1 and CDR2 from the germline V gene are SNHLY and FYNNEI. Trimming cost V 7 bases and J 6 bases; bases outside gene matches: 12. DNA of the CDR3: TGTGCCAGCAACCAACAGGGGCCGTCGGGTCAGCCCCAGCATTTT. Protein sequence: CASNQQGPSGQPQHF.

The sample holds a few counts of this clone. V usage is TRBV7-9 and J usage is TRBJ1-5, with 8 bases matching TRBD1. CDR3 length: 15 amino acids. CDR1 is SEHNR and CDR2 is FQNEAQ in the germline V gene (reference sequence). The V segment lost 5 bases and the J segment 0 bases; nucleotides outside the gene matches: 3. CDR3 coding DNA: TGTGCCAGCAGCAGGGACAGGTTTAGCAATCAGCCCCAGCATTTT. Translated: CASSRDRFSNQPQHF.

The chain has TRBV6-5 and TRBJ2-7, with 7 bases matching TRBD1. Trimming took 7 bases from V and 3 from J; bases not matched to a gene: 6. The CDR3 sequence is 13 residues long. Germline CDR1 and CDR2: MNHEY and SVGAGI. CDR3 amino acids: CASISAGGYEQYF. CDR3 nucleotide sequence: TGTGCCAGCATATCGGCAGGGGGCTACGAGCAGTACTTC.

The chain carries TRBV10-3 and TRBJ1-1; possible D gene TRBD1, 5 bases. V was cut by 5 bases and J by 4 bases, with 11 bases left in between. CDR1 and CDR2 (germline): ENHRY, SYGVKD. The CDR3 contains 13 residues. The DNA for the CDR3 is TGTGCCATCAGTCCAGGGTTGGGCACTGAAGCTTTCTTT. Amino acids: CAISPGLGTEAFF.

The chain combines TRBV6-5 with TRBJ1-1, with D possibly TRBD1 on 5 matching bases. With 6 bases removed from V and 3 bases from J, the gap between germline ends came to 17 bases. Germline CDR1 is MNHEY and CDR2 is SVGAGI. The CDR3 is 15 amino acids. CDR3: CASSPLTRGDTEAFF. CDR3 sequence (DNA): TGTGCCAGCAGCCCCCTTACCCGGGGGGACACTGAAGCTTTCTTT.

The rearrangement links TRBV5-6 to TRBJ2-1; 10 bases are shared with TRBD2. There are 16 residues in the CDR3. In germline, CDR1 is SGHDT, CDR2 YYEEEE. J was trimmed by 9 bases and V by 0 bases; bases with no gene match: 9. CDR3 bases: TGTGCCAGCAGCTTGGTGGAGCGGGGGGGCGGAAGTGAGCAGTTCTTC. It yields the protein CASSLVERGGGSEQFF.

The V call is TRBV29-1, the J call TRBJ2-1; 9 bases map to TRBD2. CDR3 length equals 14 residues. Germline V gives CDR1 SQVTM, CDR2 ANQGSEA. CDR3 nucleotides: TGCATCGGGGAGGGAGCGGGGGGCACCAATGAGCAGTTCTTC. Translated: CIGEGAGGTNEQFF.

The rearrangement links TRBV28 to TRBJ1-3; D might be TRBD1 (5 bases). Germline V lookup: CDR1 MDHEN, CDR2 SYDVKM. This CDR3 has 15 amino acids. The V gene lost 6 bases and the J gene lost 2 bases, with 14 bases spanning the gap. The CDR3 DNA is TGTGCCAGCAGGGCCAGGGTAAGGGCTGGAAACACCATATATTTT. Its translation is CASRARVRAGNTIYF.

This sequence joins TRBV19 and TRBJ1-5, with 10 positions matching TRBD1. Unmatched junction bases numbered 7, after V lost 7 bases and J lost 4 bases. Germline V gene data show CDR1 as LNHDA and CDR2 as SQIVND (reference sequence). CDR3 size: 15 residues. The chain's CDR3 is CASTQDRGINQPQHF. The CDR3, as DNA: TGTGCCAGTACCCAGGACAGGGGGATTAATCAGCCCCAGCATTTT.

The chain uses TRBV29-1 and TRBJ1-1, with D maybe TRBD1 (5 bases). Trimming removed 4 bases at V and 4 bases at J, with 13 bases between. Germline CDR1 is SQVTM and CDR2 is ANQGSEA. This CDR3 spans 13 amino acids. CDR3 DNA sequence: TGCAGCGTTGCGGGAGGGGAGGGCACTGAAGCTTTCTTT. Its translation: CSVAGGEGTEAFF. Supplemented by reference TRBV29-1 and TRBJ1-1, the full variable domain reads SAVISQKPSRDICQRGTSLTIQCQVDSQVTMMFWYRQQPGQSLTLIATANQGSEATYESGFVIDKFPISRPNLTFSTLTVSNMSPEDSSIYLCSVAGGEGTEAFFGQGTRLTVV.

This sequence joins TRBV19 and TRBJ2-1, with 7 bases identical to TRBD1. The length of the CDR3 is 14 residues. The germline V gene has CDR1 LNHDA and CDR2 SQIVND (reference sequence). Trimming took 2 bases from V and 5 from J; bases not matched to a gene: 3. The CDR3 reads CASSITGADNEQFF. The CDR3 nucleotides read TGTGCCAGTAGTATAACAGGGGCCGACAATGAGCAGTTCTTC.

The chain couples TRBV7-9 to TRBJ2-7, with TRBD2 matching over 10 bases. Germline V CDR1 and CDR2: SEHNR, FQNEAQ (reference sequence). This CDR3 contains 14 residues. Trimming at V came to 3 bases and at J to 7 bases, leaving 6 bases not matched to a gene. CDR3 sequence: CASSFGLAAQEQYF. In nucleotides, the CDR3 is TGTGCCAGCAGCTTCGGACTAGCGGCGCAAGAGCAGTACTTC.

This chain joins TRBV28 and TRBJ2-1, with 12 bases matching TRBD1. CDR1 and CDR2 (germline): MDHEN, SYDVKM. V lost 8 bases and J lost 8; bases outside the gene matches: 4. The CDR3 covers 13 residues. The CDR3 protein is CASGTGGTDEQFF. In nucleotides, the CDR3 is TGTGCCAGCGGGACAGGGGGCACGGATGAGCAGTTCTTC.

This clone was observed a single time. The chain recombines TRBV25-1 with TRBJ1-5; D uncertain. Trimming stripped 3 bases from V and 3 bases from J, with 12 bases between. There are 15 residues in the CDR3. Per the germline V gene, CDR1 is MGHDK and CDR2 is SYGVNS. CDR3 residues: CASSESGKDNQPQHF. In nucleotides, the CDR3 is TGTGCCAGCAGTGAGTCGGGGAAGGACAATCAGCCCCAGCATTTT.

The rearrangement uses TRBV5-5 and TRBJ2-7, with D perhaps TRBD1 (5 bases). In germline, CDR1 is SGHKS, CDR2 YYEKEE (reference sequence). Trimming took off 1 base at V and 5 bases at J, with 13 bases between the two ends. The CDR3 runs to 14 residues. The CDR3 region has the DNA TGTGCCAGCAGCTTGCTTCGACAGTACGACGAGCAGTACTTC. The encoded protein is CASSLLRQYDEQYF.

The CDR3 DNA follows: TGTGCCAGCAGTCAAGAGAGGGGACACTCTGAAGCTTTCTTT. Its protein product is CASSQERGHSEAFF. The chain links TRBV6-4 to TRBJ1-1; a weak D match, TRBD1 (6 bases). Deletions cut 5 bases from V and 6 bases from J, with 16 bases between. CDR1 is MRHNA and CDR2 is SNTAGT in the germline V gene. The length of the CDR3 is 14 residues.

Comments on this clone: One junction end does not reproduce the germline sequence, and a read error may be involved. The J gene is TRBJ2-1, the V gene TRBV5-1; 10 bases are a match to TRBD1. CDR3 length: 18 amino acids. Germline V gene lookup returns CDR1 SGHRS and CDR2 YFSETQ. CDR3 sequence reads: CASSPAGQGDSERNEQFF. CDR3 bases: TGTGCCAGCAGCCCGGCCGGACAGGGGGATTCTGAACGCAATGAGCAGTTCTTC.